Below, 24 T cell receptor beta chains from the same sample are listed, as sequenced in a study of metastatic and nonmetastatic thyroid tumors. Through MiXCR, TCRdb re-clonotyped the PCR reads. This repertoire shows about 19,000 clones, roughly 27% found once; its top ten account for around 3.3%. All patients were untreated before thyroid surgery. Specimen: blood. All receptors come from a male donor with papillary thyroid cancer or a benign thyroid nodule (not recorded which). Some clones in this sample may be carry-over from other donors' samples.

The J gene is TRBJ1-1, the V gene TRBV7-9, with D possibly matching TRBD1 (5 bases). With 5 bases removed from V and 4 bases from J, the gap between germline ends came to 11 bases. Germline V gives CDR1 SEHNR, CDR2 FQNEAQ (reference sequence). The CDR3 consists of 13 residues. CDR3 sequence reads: CASSRLGGTEAFF. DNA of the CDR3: TGTGCCAGCAGCCGACTTGGGGGCACTGAAGCTTTCTTT.

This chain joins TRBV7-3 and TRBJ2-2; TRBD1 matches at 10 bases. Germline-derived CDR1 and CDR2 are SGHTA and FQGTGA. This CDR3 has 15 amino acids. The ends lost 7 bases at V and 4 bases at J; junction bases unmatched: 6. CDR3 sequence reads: CASILRQGATGELFF. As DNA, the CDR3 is TGTGCCAGCATCCTAAGACAGGGGGCCACCGGGGAGCTGTTTTTT.

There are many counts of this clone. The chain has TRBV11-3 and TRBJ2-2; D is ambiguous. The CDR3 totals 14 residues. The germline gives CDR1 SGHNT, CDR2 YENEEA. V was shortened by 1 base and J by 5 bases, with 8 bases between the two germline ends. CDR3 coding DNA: TGTGCCAGCAGCTTAGGGGTCGGGACCGGGGAGCTGTTTTTT. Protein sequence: CASSLGVGTGELFF. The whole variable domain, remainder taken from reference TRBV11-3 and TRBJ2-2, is EAGVVQSPRYKIIEKKQPVAFWCNPISGHNTLYWYLQNLGQGPELLIRYENEEAVDDSQLPKDRFSAERLKGVDSTLKIQPAELGDSAVYLCASSLGVGTGELFFGEGSRLTVL.

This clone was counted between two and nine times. Written as DNA, the CDR3 is TGTGCCAGTAGTATTAATGTTCTGTACGAGCAGTACTTC. The encoded protein is CASSINVLYEQYF. The V call is TRBV19, the J call TRBJ2-7; unclear D gene. V dropped 3 bases and J dropped 4 bases, with 10 bases sitting between them. This CDR3 has 13 amino acids. Germline V CDR1 and CDR2: LNHDA, SQIVND (reference sequence).

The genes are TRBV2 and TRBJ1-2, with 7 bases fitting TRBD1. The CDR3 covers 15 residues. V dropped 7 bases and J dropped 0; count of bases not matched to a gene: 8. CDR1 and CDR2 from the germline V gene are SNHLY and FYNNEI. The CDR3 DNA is TGTGCCAGCACCCTTCGGACAGGAGCTAACTATGGCTACACCTTC. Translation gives CASTLRTGANYGYTF. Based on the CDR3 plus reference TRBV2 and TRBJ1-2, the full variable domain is EPEVTQTPSHQVTQMGQEVILRCVPISNHLYFYWYRQILGQKVEFLVSFYNNEISEKSEIFDDQFSVERPDGSNFTLKIRSTKLEDSAMYFCASTLRTGANYGYTFGSGTRLTVV.

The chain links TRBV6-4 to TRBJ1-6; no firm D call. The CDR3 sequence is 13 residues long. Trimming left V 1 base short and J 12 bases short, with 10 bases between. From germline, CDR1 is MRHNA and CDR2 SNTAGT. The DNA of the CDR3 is TGTGCCAGCAGTGACTTCTCTCCGGGACCCCTCCACTTT. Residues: CASSDFSPGPLHF.

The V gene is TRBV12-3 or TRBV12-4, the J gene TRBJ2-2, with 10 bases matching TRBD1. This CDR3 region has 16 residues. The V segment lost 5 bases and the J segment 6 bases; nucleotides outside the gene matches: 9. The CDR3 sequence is CASSPRTGGLAGELFF. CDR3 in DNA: TGTGCCAGCAGTCCCCGGACAGGGGGACTTGCCGGGGAGCTGTTTTTT.

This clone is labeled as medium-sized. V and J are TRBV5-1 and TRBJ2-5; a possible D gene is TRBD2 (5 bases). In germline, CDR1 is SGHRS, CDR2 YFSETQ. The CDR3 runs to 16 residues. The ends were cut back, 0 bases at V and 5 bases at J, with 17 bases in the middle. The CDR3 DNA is TGCGCCAGCAGCTTGGTACCGGACGGGGATGGGGAGACCCAGTACTTC. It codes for CASSLVPDGDGETQYF. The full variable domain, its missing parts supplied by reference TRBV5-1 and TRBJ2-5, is KAGVTQTPRYLIKTRGQQVTLSCSPISGHRSVSWYQQTPGQGLQFLFEYFSETQRNKGNFPGRFSGRQFSNSRSEMNVSTLELGDSALYLCASSLVPDGDGETQYFGPGTRLLVL.

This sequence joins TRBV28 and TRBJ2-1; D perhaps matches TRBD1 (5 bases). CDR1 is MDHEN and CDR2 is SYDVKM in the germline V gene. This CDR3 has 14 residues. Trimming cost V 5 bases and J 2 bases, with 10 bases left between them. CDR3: CASSTGYTYNEQFF. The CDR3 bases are TGTGCCAGCAGTACAGGTTACACCTACAATGAGCAGTTCTTC.

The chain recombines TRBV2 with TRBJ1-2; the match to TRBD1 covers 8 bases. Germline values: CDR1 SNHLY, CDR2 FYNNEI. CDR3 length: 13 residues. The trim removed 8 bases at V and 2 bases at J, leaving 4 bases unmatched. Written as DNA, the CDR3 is TGTGCCAGCCGGGACAGGAGAAACTATGGCTACACCTTC. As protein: CASRDRRNYGYTF.

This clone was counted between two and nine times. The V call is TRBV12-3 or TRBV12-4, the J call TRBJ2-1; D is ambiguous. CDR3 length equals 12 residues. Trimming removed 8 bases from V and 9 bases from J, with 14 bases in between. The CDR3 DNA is TGTGCCAGCCAAAACAAGAACGGTGAGCAGTTCTTC. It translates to CASQNKNGEQFF.

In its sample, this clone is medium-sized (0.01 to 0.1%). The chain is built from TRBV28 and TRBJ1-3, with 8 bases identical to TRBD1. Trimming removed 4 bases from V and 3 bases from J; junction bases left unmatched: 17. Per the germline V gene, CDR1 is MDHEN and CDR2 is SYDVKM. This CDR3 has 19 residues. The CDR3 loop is CASSSNAGTGGVYGNTIYF. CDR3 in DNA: TGTGCCAGCAGTTCAAACGCGGGGACAGGAGGGGTATATGGAAACACCATATATTTT.

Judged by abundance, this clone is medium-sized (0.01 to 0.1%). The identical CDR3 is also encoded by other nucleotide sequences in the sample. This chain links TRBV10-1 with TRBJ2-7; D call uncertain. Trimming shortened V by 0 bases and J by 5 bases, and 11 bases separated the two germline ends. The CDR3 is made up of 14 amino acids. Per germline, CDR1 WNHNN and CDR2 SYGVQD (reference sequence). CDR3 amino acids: CASSESRTHDEQYF. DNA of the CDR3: TGCGCCAGCAGTGAGTCGAGGACCCACGACGAGCAGTACTTC.

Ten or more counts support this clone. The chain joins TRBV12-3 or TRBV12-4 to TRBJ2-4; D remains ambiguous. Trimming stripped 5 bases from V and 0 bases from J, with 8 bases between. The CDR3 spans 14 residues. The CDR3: CASSRRVAKNIQYF. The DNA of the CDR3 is TGTGCCAGCAGTCGAAGGGTAGCCAAAAACATTCAGTACTTC.

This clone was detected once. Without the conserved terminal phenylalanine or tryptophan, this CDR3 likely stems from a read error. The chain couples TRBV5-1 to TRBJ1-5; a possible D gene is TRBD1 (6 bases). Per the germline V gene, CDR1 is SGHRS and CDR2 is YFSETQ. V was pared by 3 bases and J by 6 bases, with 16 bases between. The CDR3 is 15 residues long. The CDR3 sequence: CASSSTDRRTQPQHL. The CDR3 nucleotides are TGCGCCAGCAGCTCCACGGACAGAAGGACTCAGCCCCAGCATCTT.

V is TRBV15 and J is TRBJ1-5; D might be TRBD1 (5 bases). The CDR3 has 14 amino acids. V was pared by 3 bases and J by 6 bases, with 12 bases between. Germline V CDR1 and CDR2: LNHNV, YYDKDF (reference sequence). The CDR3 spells CATSRATAVQPQHF. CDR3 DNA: TGTGCCACCAGCAGGGCGACAGCCGTTCAGCCCCAGCATTTT.

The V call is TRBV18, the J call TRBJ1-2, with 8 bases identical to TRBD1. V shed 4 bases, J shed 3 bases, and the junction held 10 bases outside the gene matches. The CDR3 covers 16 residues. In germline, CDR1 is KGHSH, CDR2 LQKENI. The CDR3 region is CASSRQGQVSYYGYTF. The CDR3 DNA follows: TGTGCCAGCTCACGCCAGGGACAGGTCTCGTACTATGGCTACACCTTC.

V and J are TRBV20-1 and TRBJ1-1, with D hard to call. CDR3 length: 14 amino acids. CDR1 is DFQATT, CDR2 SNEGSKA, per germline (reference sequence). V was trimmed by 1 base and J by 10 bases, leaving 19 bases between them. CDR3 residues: CSARAEADLYGAFF. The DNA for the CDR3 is TGCAGTGCTAGAGCGGAAGCGGATCTTTATGGAGCTTTCTTT.

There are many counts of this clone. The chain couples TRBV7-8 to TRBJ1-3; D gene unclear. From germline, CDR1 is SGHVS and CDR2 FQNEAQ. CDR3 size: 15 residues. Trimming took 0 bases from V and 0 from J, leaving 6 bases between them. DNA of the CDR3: TGTGCCAGCAGCTTAGCGCCGGGCTCTGGAAACACCATATATTTT. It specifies CASSLAPGSGNTIYF. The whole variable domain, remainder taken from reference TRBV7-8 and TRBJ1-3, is GAGVSQSPRYKVAKRGQDVALRCDPISGHVSLFWYQQALGQGPEFLTYFQNEAQLDKSGLPSDRFFAERPEGSVSTLKIQRTQQEDSAVYLCASSLAPGSGNTIYFGEGSWLTVV.

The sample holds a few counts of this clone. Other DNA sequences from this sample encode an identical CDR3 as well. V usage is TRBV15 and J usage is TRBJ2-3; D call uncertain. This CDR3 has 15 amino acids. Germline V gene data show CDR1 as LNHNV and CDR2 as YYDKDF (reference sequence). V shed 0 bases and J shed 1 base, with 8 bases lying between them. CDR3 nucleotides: TGTGCCACCAGCAGAGAGTGGGGTGGCACAGATACGCAGTATTTT. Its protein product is CATSREWGGTDTQYF.

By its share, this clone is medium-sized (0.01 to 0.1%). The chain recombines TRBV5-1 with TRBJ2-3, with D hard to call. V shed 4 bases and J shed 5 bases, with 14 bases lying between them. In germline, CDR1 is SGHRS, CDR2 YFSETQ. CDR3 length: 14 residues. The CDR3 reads CASSDTASGDTQYF. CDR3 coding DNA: TGCGCCAGCAGCGATACAGCTTCGGGAGATACGCAGTATTTT.

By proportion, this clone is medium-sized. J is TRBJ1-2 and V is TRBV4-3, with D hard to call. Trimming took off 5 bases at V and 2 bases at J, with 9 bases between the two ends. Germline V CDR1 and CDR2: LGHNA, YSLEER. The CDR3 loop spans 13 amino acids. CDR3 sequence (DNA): TGCGCCAGCAGCGAAACAAGGAACTATGGCTACACCTTC. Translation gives CASSETRNYGYTF.

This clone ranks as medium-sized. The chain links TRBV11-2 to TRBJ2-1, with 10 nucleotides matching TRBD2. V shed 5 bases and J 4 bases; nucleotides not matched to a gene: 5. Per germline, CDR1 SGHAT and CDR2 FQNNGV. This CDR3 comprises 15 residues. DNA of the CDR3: TGTGCCAGCAGCCGACTAGCGGGTAGTTACAATGAGCAGTTCTTC. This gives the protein CASSRLAGSYNEQFF. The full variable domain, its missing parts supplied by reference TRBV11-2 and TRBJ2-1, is EAGVAQSPRYKIIEKRQSVAFWCNPISGHATLYWYQQILGQGPKLLIQFQNNGVVDDSQLPKDRFSAERLKGVDSTLKIQPAKLEDSAVYLCASSRLAGSYNEQFFGPGTRLTVL.

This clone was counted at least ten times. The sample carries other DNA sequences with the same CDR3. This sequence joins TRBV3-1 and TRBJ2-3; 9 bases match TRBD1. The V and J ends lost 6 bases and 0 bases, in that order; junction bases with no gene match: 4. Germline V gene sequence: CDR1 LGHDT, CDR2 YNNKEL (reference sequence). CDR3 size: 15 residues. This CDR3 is CASRPGQGSTDTQYF. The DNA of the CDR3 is TGTGCCAGCAGGCCGGGACAGGGAAGCACAGATACGCAGTATTTT.